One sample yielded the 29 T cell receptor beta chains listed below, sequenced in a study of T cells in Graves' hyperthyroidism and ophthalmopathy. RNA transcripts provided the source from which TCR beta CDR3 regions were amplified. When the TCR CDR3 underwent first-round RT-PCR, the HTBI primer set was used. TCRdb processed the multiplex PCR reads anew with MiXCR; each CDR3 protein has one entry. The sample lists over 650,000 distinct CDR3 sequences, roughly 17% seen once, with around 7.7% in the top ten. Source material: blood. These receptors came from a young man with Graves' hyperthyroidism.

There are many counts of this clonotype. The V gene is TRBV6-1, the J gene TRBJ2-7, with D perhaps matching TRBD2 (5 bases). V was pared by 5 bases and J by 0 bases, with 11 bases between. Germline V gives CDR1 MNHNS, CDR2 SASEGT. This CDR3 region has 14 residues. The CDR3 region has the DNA TGTGCCAGCAGTATAGGACGGGGCTCCTACGAGCAGTACTTC. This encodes CASSIGRGSYEQYF.

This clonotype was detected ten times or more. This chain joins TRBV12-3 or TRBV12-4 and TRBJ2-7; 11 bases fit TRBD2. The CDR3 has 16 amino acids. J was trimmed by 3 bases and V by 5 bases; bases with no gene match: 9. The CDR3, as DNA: TGTGCCAGCAGTGGGGGACTAGCGGAAGGACTCTACGAGCAGTACTTC. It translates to CASSGGLAEGLYEQYF.

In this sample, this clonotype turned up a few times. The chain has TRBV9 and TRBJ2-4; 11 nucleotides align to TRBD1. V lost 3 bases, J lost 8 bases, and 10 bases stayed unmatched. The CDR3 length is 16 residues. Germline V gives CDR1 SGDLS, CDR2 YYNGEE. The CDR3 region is CASSAPGQGVPDIQYF. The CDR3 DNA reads TGTGCCAGCAGCGCCCCGGGACAGGGGGTACCCGACATTCAGTACTTC.

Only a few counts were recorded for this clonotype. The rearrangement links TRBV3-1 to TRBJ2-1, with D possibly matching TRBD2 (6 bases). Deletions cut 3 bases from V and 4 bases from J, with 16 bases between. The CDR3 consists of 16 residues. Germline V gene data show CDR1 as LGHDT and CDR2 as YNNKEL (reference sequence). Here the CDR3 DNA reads TGTGCCAGCAGCCAGCGAGGGCGGACTATATACAATGAGCAGTTCTTC. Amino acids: CASSQRGRTIYNEQFF.

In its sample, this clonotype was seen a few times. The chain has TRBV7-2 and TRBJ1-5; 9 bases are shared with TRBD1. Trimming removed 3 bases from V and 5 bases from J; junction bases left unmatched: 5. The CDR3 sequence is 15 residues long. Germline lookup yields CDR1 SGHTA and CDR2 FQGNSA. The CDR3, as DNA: TGTGCCAGCAGCTTGTCGGGGACAGGGTATCAGCCCCAGCATTTT. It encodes CASSLSGTGYQPQHF.

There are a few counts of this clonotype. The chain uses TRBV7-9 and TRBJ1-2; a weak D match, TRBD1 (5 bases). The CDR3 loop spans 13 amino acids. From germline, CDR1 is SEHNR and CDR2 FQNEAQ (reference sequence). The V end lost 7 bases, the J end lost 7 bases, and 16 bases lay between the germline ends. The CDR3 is CASKGEAPRGYTF. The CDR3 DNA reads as TGTGCCAGCAAAGGGGAAGCTCCTCGTGGCTACACCTTC. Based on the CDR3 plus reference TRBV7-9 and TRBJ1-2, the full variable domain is DTGVSQNPRHKITKRGQNVTFRCDPISEHNRLYWYRQTLGQGPEFLTYFQNEAQLEKSRLLSDRFSAERPKGSFSTLEIQRTEQGDSAMYLCASKGEAPRGYTFGSGTRLTVV.

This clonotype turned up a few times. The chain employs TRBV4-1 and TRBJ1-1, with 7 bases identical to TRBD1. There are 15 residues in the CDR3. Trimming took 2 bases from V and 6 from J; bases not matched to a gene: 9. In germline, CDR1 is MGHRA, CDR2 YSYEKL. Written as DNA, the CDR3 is TGCGCCAGCAGCCAATTACTGACAGGGCAGGCTGAAGCTTTCTTT. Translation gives CASSQLLTGQAEAFF.

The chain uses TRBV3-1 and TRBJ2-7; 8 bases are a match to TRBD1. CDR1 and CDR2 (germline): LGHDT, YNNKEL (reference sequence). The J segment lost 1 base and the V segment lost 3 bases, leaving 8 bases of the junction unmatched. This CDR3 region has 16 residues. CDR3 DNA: TGTGCCAGCAGCCACCTAACCGGGACAGGATCCTACGAGCAGTACTTC. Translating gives CASSHLTGTGSYEQYF.

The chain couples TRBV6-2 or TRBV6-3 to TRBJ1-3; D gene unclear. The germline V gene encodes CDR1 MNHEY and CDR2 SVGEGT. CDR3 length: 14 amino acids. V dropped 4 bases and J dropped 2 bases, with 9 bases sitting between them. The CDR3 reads CASSSPGAGNTIYF. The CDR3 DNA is TGTGCCAGCAGTTCACCAGGAGCTGGAAACACCATATATTTT.

DNA of the CDR3: TGCAGTGCTACCTTACGTATGGATGAAAAACTGTTTTTT. It is translated as CSATLRMDEKLFF. The chain links TRBV20-1 to TRBJ1-4; D call uncertain. The V and J ends lost 4 bases and 6 bases respectively, with 12 bases between them. Germline CDR1 DFQATT, CDR2 SNEGSKA (reference sequence). The CDR3 is 13 residues long.

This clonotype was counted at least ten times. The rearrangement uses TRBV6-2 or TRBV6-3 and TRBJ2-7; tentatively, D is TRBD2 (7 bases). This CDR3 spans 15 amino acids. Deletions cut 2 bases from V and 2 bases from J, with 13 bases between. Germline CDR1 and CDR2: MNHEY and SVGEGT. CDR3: CASSYEGGVAYEQYF. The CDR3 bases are TGTGCCAGCAGTTACGAGGGGGGGGTCGCCTACGAGCAGTACTTC.

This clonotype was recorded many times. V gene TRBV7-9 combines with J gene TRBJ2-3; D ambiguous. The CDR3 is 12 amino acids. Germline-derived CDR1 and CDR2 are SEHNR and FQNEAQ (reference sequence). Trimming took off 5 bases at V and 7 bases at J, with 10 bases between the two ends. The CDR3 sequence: CASSPATYTQYF. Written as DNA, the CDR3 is TGTGCCAGCAGCCCAGCTACGTATACGCAGTATTTT.

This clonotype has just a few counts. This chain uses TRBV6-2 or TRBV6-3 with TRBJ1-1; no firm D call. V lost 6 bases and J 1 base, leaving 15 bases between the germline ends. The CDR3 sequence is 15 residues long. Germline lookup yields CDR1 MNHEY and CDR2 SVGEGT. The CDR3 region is CASRSYGLANTEAFF. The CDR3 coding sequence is TGTGCCAGCAGGTCGTATGGGCTGGCGAACACTGAAGCTTTCTTT.

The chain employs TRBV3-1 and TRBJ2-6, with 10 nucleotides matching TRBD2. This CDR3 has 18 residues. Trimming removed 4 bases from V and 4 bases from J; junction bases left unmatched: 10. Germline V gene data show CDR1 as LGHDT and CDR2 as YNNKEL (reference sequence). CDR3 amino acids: CASSPGASGSLGANVLTF. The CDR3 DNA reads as TGTGCCAGCAGCCCCGGGGCTAGCGGGAGTTTAGGGGCCAACGTCCTGACTTTC.

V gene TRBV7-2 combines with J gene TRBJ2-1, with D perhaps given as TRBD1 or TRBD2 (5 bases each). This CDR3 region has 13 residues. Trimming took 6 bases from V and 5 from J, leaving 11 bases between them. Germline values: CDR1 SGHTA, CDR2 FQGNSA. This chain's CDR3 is CASSRDRNNEQFF. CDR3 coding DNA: TGTGCCAGCAGTCGGGACCGCAACAATGAGCAGTTCTTC.

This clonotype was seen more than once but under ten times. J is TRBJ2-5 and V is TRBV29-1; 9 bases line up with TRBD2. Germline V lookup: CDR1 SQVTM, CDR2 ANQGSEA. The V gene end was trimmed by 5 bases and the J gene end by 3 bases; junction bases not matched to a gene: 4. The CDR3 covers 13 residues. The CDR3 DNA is TGCAGCGTTATGGGCGGGAGGGAAGAGACCCAGTACTTC. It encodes CSVMGGREETQYF.

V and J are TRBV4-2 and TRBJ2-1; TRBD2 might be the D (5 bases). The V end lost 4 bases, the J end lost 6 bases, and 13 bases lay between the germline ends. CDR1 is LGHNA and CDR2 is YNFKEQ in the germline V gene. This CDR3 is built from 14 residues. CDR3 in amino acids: CASSLFSGPNEQFF. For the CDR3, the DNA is TGTGCCAGCAGCCTATTCAGCGGCCCCAATGAGCAGTTCTTC.

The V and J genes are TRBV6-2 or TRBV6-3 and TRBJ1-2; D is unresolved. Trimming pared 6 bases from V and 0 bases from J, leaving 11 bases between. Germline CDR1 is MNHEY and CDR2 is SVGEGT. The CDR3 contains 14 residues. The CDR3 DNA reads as TGTGCCAGCAGAGTCAGGATAACTAACTATGGCTACACCTTC. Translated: CASRVRITNYGYTF.

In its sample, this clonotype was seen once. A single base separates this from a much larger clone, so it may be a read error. CDR3 nucleotides: TGTGCCAACAGTTTACATACGCAGTATTTT. Its translation: CANSLHTQYF. V and J are TRBV28 and TRBJ2-3, with no clear D. The germline V gene encodes CDR1 MDHEN and CDR2 SYDVKM. This CDR3 is 10 amino acids long.

CDR3 in amino acids: CSAISWGTDTQYF. CDR3 bases: TGCAGTGCTATCTCCTGGGGCACAGATACGCAGTATTTT. This chain joins TRBV20-1 and TRBJ2-3; D is unresolved. The germline gives CDR1 DFQATT, CDR2 SNEGSKA (reference sequence). V was shortened by 4 bases and J by 1 base, with 9 bases between the two germline ends. CDR3 length: 13 residues.

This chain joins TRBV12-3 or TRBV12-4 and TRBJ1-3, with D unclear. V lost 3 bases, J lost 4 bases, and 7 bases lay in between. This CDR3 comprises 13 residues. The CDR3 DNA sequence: TGTGCCAGCAGTTTTCGGAGGGGAAACACCATATATTTT. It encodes CASSFRRGNTIYF.

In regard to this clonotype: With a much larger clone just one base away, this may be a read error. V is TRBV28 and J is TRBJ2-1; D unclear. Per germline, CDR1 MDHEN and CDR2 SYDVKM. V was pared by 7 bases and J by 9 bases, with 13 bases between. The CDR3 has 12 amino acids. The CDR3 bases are TGTGCCAGCACCTGGGGTTCGGGTGAGCAGTTCTTC. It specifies CASTWGSGEQFF.

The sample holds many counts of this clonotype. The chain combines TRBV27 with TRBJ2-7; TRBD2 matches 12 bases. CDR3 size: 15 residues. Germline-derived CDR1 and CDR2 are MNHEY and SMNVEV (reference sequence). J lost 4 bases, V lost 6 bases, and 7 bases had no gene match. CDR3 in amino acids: CASRNRLAGEYEQYF. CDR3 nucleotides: TGTGCCAGCAGGAACAGACTAGCGGGAGAATACGAGCAGTACTTC.

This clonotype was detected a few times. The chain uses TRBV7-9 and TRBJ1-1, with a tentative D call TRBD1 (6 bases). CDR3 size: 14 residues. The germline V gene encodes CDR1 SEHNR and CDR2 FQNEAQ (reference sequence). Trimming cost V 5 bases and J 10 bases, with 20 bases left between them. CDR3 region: CASSPQTGSERAFF. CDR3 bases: TGTGCCAGCAGCCCTCAAACAGGGTCTGAGAGAGCTTTCTTT.

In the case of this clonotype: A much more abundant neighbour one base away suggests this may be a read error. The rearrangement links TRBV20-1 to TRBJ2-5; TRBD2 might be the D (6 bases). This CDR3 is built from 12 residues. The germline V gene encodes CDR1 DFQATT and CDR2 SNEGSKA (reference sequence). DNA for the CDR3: TGCAGTGCCAGGGAGGTTGGAGAGGCCCAGTACTTC. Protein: CSAREVGEAQYF.

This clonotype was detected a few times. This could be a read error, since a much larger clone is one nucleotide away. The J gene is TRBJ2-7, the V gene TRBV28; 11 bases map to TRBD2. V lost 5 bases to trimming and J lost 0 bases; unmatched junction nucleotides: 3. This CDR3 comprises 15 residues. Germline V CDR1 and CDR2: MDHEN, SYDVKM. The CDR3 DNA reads TGTGCCAGCAGTGAGGGACTAGCGGTCTCCTACGAGCAGTACTTC. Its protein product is CASSEGLAVSYEQYF.

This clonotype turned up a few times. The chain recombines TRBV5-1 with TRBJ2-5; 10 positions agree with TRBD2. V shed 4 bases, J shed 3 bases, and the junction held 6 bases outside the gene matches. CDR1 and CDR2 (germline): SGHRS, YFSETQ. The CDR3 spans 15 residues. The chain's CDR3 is CASSVLGTSEETQYF. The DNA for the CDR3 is TGCGCCAGCAGCGTTTTGGGGACTAGCGAAGAGACCCAGTACTTC.

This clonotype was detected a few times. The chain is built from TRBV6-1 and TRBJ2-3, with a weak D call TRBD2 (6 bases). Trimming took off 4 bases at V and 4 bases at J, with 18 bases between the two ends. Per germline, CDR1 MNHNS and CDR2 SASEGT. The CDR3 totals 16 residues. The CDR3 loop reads CASSAGLGIDSDTQYF. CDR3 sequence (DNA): TGTGCCAGCAGTGCGGGACTGGGTATAGACTCAGATACGCAGTATTTT.

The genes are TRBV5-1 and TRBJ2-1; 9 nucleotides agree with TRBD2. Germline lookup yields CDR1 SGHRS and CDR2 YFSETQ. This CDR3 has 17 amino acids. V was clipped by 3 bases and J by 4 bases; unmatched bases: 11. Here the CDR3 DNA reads TGCGCCAGCAGCTGGGGGGATGTAGCGGGGGTTTACAATGAGCAGTTCTTC. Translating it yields CASSWGDVAGVYNEQFF.